Below are 17 T cell receptor beta chains sequenced from a single sample in a study of ipilimumab plus nivolumab after autologous stem cell transplantation. The table came from immunoSEQ multiplex PCR; TCRdb's copy has only in-frame clones and leaves some out. The repertoire consists of under 2,000 clones, with about nine tenths occurring once and the leading ten covering 20% to 25%. The source was PBMCs, collected in a trial of ipilimumab plus nivolumab as post-transplant consolidation. These receptors all come from a male donor with multiple myeloma.

CDR3 loop: CTSSIQSRANVLTF. CDR3 bases: TGCACCAGCAGCATACAAAGTCGGGCCAACGTCCTGACTTTC. The chain recombines TRBV1 with TRBJ2-6; the table's D call TRBD1 went unverified against the DNA. TRBV1 is given as a pseudogene. The CDR3 is 14 amino acids.

This chain connects TRBV4-3 to TRBJ1-1; perhaps TRBD1 as D (6 bases). The CDR3 consists of 14 residues. V was pared by 0 bases and J by 7 bases, with 12 bases between. Germline V lookup: CDR1 LGHNA, CDR2 YSLEER. CDR3 sequence (DNA): TGCGCCAGCAGCCAAGAGAGGGGGTGGCATGAAGCTTTCTTT. This encodes CASSQERGWHEAFF.

The J gene is TRBJ2-1, the V gene TRBV11-2, with TRBD2 identical over 11 bases. The CDR3 has 15 residues. From germline, CDR1 is SGHAT and CDR2 FQNNGV. Trimming at V came to 1 base and at J to 10 bases, leaving 6 bases not matched to a gene. The CDR3 nucleotides are TGTGCCAGCAGCTTAGCGGGACTAGCGGCCTCAGAGCAGTTCTTC. Its translation is CASSLAGLAASEQFF. The whole variable domain, filled in from reference TRBV11-2 and TRBJ2-1, reads EAGVAQSPRYKIIEKRQSVAFWCNPISGHATLYWYQQILGQGPKLLIQFQNNGVVDDSQLPKDRFSAERLKGVDSTLKIQPAKLEDSAVYLCASSLAGLAASEQFFGPGTRLTVL.

This rearrangement joins TRBV5-1 to TRBJ2-1; 7 bases are a match to TRBD2. There are 15 residues in the CDR3. V was clipped by 3 bases and J by 0 bases; unmatched bases: 3. In germline, CDR1 is SGHRS, CDR2 YFSETQ. The CDR3 DNA reads as TGCGCCAGCAGCTGGGGCGGGAGCTCCTACAATGAGCAGTTCTTC. Translated: CASSWGGSSYNEQFF.

The genes are TRBV28 and TRBJ2-7, with 7 bases lining up with TRBD1. Germline loops: CDR1 MDHEN, CDR2 SYDVKM. The ends lost 2 bases at V and 0 bases at J; junction bases unmatched: 10. This CDR3 region has 17 residues. In DNA form, the CDR3 reads TGTGCCAGCAGTTTAATCCGTTCGACAGGGAACTCCTACGAGCAGTACTTC. Its protein is CASSLIRSTGNSYEQYF.

The chain is built from TRBV10-1 and TRBJ1-4, with D hard to call. CDR3 length: 12 amino acids. CDR1 is WNHNN, CDR2 SYGVQD, per germline (reference sequence). Trimming left V 3 bases short and J 7 bases short, with 6 bases between. The CDR3 DNA reads TGCGCCAGCAGTGATGGAGGTGAAAAACTGTTTTTT. It is translated as CASSDGGEKLFF.

V and J are TRBV13 and TRBJ2-1; 8 bases match TRBD1. The germline gives CDR1 PRHDT, CDR2 FYEKMQ (reference sequence). This CDR3 contains 14 residues. The junction had 9 bases not matched to a gene; V was cut back by 5 bases and J by 9 bases. For the CDR3, the DNA is TGTGCCAGCAGCACGTCGACAGGGGAGAGTGAGCAGTTCTTC. Its protein is CASSTSTGESEQFF.

Comment on this clone: The junction and the germline gene differ at one end; a read error may be behind it. The V and J genes are TRBV11-2 and TRBJ2-2; 7 nucleotides agree with TRBD2. The germline V gene encodes CDR1 SGHAT and CDR2 FQNNGV. The CDR3 sequence is 16 residues long. For the CDR3, the DNA is TGTGCCAGCAGCTTTGGCGGGAGCTTGAACATCGGGGAGCTGTTTTTT. As protein: CASSFGGSLNIGELFF. Full variable domain (rest looked up from reference TRBV11-2 and TRBJ2-2): EAGVAQSPRYKIIEKRQSVAFWCNPISGHATLYWYQQILGQGPKLLIQFQNNGVVDDSQLPKDRFSAERLKGVDSTLKIQPAKLEDSAVYLCASSFGGSLNIGELFFGEGSRLTVL.

The chain couples TRBV5-1 to TRBJ2-6, with a weak D call TRBD2 (6 bases). V shed 4 bases and J shed 2 bases, with 19 bases lying between them. CDR3 length equals 18 residues. The germline V gene encodes CDR1 SGHRS and CDR2 YFSETQ. CDR3 nucleotides: TGCGCCAGCAGCCTGGCCTACGCTTGGGGGGCTGGGGCCAACGTCCTGACTTTC. As protein: CASSLAYAWGAGANVLTF.

This clone was found once. V usage is TRBV7-6 and J usage is TRBJ2-1; D is perhaps TRBD1 or TRBD2 (5 bases each). The CDR3 has 15 amino acids. CDR1 and CDR2 (germline): SGHVS, FNYEAQ. The V end was cut by 1 base, the J end by 5 bases, with 12 bases between. The CDR3 coding sequence is TGTGCCAGCAGCTTAGTTGGGGGTGGGGACAATGAGCAGTTCTTC. Translating gives CASSLVGGGDNEQFF.

The chain links TRBV27 to TRBJ1-2, with D maybe TRBD1 (6 bases). The CDR3 contains 13 residues. Trimming left V 3 bases short and J 2 bases short, with 7 bases between. Germline CDR1 and CDR2: MNHEY and SMNVEV (reference sequence). In nucleotides, the CDR3 is TGTGCCAGCAGTTTGAGGGGGAACTATGGCTACACCTTC. Encoded protein: CASSLRGNYGYTF.

The V gene is TRBV6-5, the J gene TRBJ2-5, with 7 nucleotides matching TRBD1. Unmatched junction bases numbered 6, after V lost 0 bases and J lost 5 bases. The CDR3 sequence is 15 residues long. CDR1 is MNHEY and CDR2 is SVGAGI in the germline V gene. CDR3 coding DNA: TGTGCCAGCAGTTACTCAGCACAGGGGCGGGAGACCCAGTACTTC. Translated: CASSYSAQGRETQYF.

The chain combines TRBV18 with TRBJ1-3; D is undetermined. Germline CDR1 KGHSH, CDR2 LQKENI. The CDR3 totals 15 residues. V lost 2 bases, J lost 0 bases, and 8 bases lay in between. The DNA of the CDR3 is TGTGCCAGCTCACCAAACTGGAGCTCTGGAAACACCATATATTTT. Amino acid sequence: CASSPNWSSGNTIYF. Using reference TRBV18 and TRBJ1-3 for the parts outside the CDR3, the full variable domain is NAGVMQNPRHLVRRRGQEARLRCSPMKGHSHVYWYRQLPEEGLKFMVYLQKENIIDESGMPKERFSAEFPKEGPSILRIQQVVRGDSAAYFCASSPNWSSGNTIYFGEGSWLTVV.

The V call is TRBV4-2, the J call TRBJ2-5; 7 nucleotides match TRBD1. Germline trimming cut 4 bases from V and 2 bases from J; bases unmatched to any gene: 16. CDR1 is LGHNA, CDR2 YNFKEQ, per germline. The CDR3 consists of 18 residues. The CDR3 bases are TGTGCCAGCAGCCCCTTGATGGCAGGGGGAAGTTCTCAAGAGACCCAGTACTTC. Amino acids: CASSPLMAGGSSQETQYF.

By share of the sample, this clone is hyperexpanded. This sequence joins TRBV27 and TRBJ1-1; TRBD1 aligns across 9 bases. The CDR3 is 14 residues long. The ends lost 5 bases at V and 11 bases at J; junction bases unmatched: 12. CDR1 MNHEY and CDR2 SMNVEV come from the germline V gene (reference sequence). This CDR3 is CASSPWTGARTAFF. The CDR3 DNA reads TGTGCCAGCAGTCCATGGACAGGGGCCAGGACGGCTTTCTTT.

The V call is TRBV5-1, the J call TRBJ2-3; 12 bases map to TRBD2. Trimming removed 0 bases from V and 1 base from J; junction bases left unmatched: 3. Germline assignment: CDR1 SGHRS and CDR2 YFSETQ. This CDR3 region has 17 residues. The CDR3 reads CASSLGLAGARTDTQYF. In DNA form, the CDR3 reads TGCGCCAGCAGCTTGGGACTAGCGGGAGCTCGCACAGATACGCAGTATTTT.

Turning to this clone: The junction does not match germline at one end; this may be a read error. This CDR3 is also generated by other DNA sequences in the sample. The CDR3, as DNA: TGTGCCAGTAAGCCTTATCGACAGGGGGGCCGGGGCACTGAAGCTTTCTTC. Translated: CASKPYRQGGRGTEAFF. V gene TRBV19 combines with J gene TRBJ1-1, with 9 bases identical to TRBD1. The CDR3 length is 17 residues. Germline CDR1 reads LNHDA; CDR2 reads SQIVND (reference sequence).